This T cell receptor (beta chain) came from a study of blood T cell repertoires in COVID-19. The table came from immunoSEQ multiplex PCR; TCRdb's copy has only in-frame clones and leaves some out. The sample includes approximately 150,000 clones, 84% of them seen just once. V trimming: 5 bases; J trimming: 0 bases; junction bases outside the gene matches: 4. Germline V lookup: CDR1 MNHNY, CDR2 SVGAGI (reference sequence). The CDR3 is 16 residues long. The chain combines TRBV6-6 with TRBJ2-1; 10 positions agree with TRBD2. This TCR was recovered from a man between 65 and 80 years old with acute or convalescent COVID-19. Sequenced sample: peripheral blood. The DNA of the CDR3 is TGTGCCAGCAGTACCATAGCGGGAGGCTCCTACAATGAGCAGTTCTTC. Residues: CASSTIAGGSYNEQFF.